The present T cell receptor beta chain was sequenced within a study of beta chain features in type 1 diabetes. Concerning this clone: Its antigen remains unknown.

As every portion of the isolated RNA was reverse transcribed, the sequencing read expressed TCRB transcripts. This table comes from immunoSEQ multiplex PCR, and its TCRdb copy is limited to in-frame clones, with some not included. Here the sample spans some 200,000 clones, about a sixth being singletons. Notes on the study in general: In all four CD4+ subsets, TCRB CDR3 length was significantly, moderately reduced in type 1 diabetes.

The CDR3 consists of 12 residues. Trimming pared 5 bases from V and 8 bases from J, leaving 10 bases between. CDR1 and CDR2 from the germline V gene are LNHDA and SQIVND (reference sequence). The TCR sequence derives from a young man with type 1 diabetes. Sequencing input: naive CD4+ T cells from blood. The gene calls are TRBV19 and TRBJ2-1; D is possibly TRBD1 or TRBD2 (5 bases each). As DNA, the CDR3 is TGTGCCAGTAGTCCAATGGGGGATGAGCAGTTCTTC. This encodes CASSPMGDEQFF.